The rows below give T cell receptor beta chains drawn from one sample of a study of blood T cell repertoires in COVID-19. TCRdb's copy holds only in-frame clones and misses some; the assay was immunoSEQ multiplex PCR. Among around 250,000 clones listed, 70% to 90% were seen once. Sequences were obtained from PBMCs or T cells enriched from blood (not recorded which). The source is a woman between 45 and 65 years old who had recovered from COVID-19. Both conserved end residues are trimmed from each CDR3. Fields, in order: CDR3 protein, CDR3 length, J gene, V gene.

ASSQDTNLDTQY,12,TRBJ2-3,TRBV28
ASSLQAGSSYNEQF,14,TRBJ2-1,TRBV7-9
ASSADRGRAKNIQY,14,TRBJ2-4,TRBV5-5
SVGRAYDSEKLF,12,TRBJ1-4,TRBV29-1
ASSEVGDTQY,10,TRBJ2-3,TRBV11-2
ASSPKDRGEAF,11,TRBJ1-1,TRBV9
ASSLTGVGGELF,12,TRBJ2-2,TRBV5-5
ASSPPGYRVRKLF,13,TRBJ1-4,TRBV28
ASSQDKQGFL,10,TRBJ1-6,TRBV4-2
ASSAGGGSDTQY,12,TRBJ2-3,TRBV6-4
ASSLLTDTQY,10,TRBJ2-3,TRBV12-3/TRBV12-4
ASSQDIEVSGANVLT,15,TRBJ2-6,TRBV14
ASSERSGVNTEAF,13,TRBJ1-1,TRBV25-1
ASRQGAVWGVGNEKLF,16,TRBJ1-4,TRBV27
ASFWRGHTEAF,11,TRBJ1-1,TRBV6-5
ASSWGLAATNEQY,13,TRBJ2-7,TRBV5-8
ASSSGTGFGYT,11,TRBJ1-2,TRBV5-1
ASSPTTGDTEAF,12,TRBJ1-1,TRBV3-1/TRBV3-2
ASSFREGGTEAF,12,TRBJ1-1,TRBV5-1
ATSGGQVGTEAF,12,TRBJ1-1,TRBV15
ASSLRLAGGNEQF,13,TRBJ2-1,TRBV5-8
ASSLVGDDEKLF,12,TRBJ1-4,TRBV28
ASSFLQGTGTEAF,13,TRBJ1-1,TRBV27
ASSLQGEGYGYT,12,TRBJ1-2,TRBV5-1
ASSLGQGYYNEQF,13,TRBJ2-1,TRBV5-1
ASRPGQLTTYEQY,13,TRBJ2-7,TRBV6-5
ASSQRTSGHNEQF,13,TRBJ2-1,TRBV19
ASLPSPARTSYEQY,14,TRBJ2-7,TRBV28
ASSMEVAPSDTQY,13,TRBJ2-3,TRBV19
ATSEPTEGTDTQY,13,TRBJ2-3,TRBV24-1
ASSESTSGSGETQY,14,TRBJ2-5,TRBV2
ASSLETGTGEYNQPQH,16,TRBJ1-5,TRBV19
ARSLNQYEQY,10,TRBJ2-7,TRBV5-3
ASRAGGNTGELF,12,TRBJ2-2,TRBV19
ASSVDPGSYEQY,12,TRBJ2-7,TRBV9
ASSLRGLTEAF,11,TRBJ1-1,TRBV5-5
ASSLGTDNSPLH,12,TRBJ1-6,TRBV7-3
ASTDGTSGYNEQF,13,TRBJ2-1,TRBV28
ASSRQGNYGYT,11,TRBJ1-2,TRBV19
ASSGRQGVLRSIDNEQF,17,TRBJ2-1,TRBV6-1
ASSVEGTEISSYEQY,15,TRBJ2-7,TRBV2
ASQLGSTGELF,11,TRBJ2-2,TRBV6-5
SAQNRSAGQPQH,12,TRBJ1-5,TRBV29-1
ASSREGTEAF,10,TRBJ1-1,TRBV6-5
ASRLYGLPPWAF,12,TRBJ1-1,TRBV12-2
ASSERTGLPYEQY,13,TRBJ2-7,TRBV5-1
ASSPPRTGGTYTIY,14,TRBJ1-3,TRBV18
ASSHRVYRPNEQF,13,TRBJ2-1,TRBV28
ASSQARTSGGYEQY,14,TRBJ2-7,TRBV7-2
ASSEFGAGTEAF,12,TRBJ1-1,TRBV2
ASSLPPGTSGRGNEQF,16,TRBJ2-1,TRBV27
ASKRRQGRMDAEQF,14,TRBJ2-1,TRBV28